This T cell receptor beta chain was found in a study of T cell responses to AZD1222 COVID-19 vaccine. The method was immunoSEQ multiplex PCR; TCRdb's version includes in-frame clones alone and lacks a portion of them. The sample carries more than 95,000 clones, 89% recorded once. The input for sequencing was peripheral blood, taken on day 0 of AZD1222 vaccination. The source is an adult in good health.

The CDR3 region is CASSFGGASNQPQHF. Here the CDR3 DNA reads TGCGCCAGCAGCTTTGGCGGGGCCAGCAATCAGCCCCAGCATTTT. The J gene is TRBJ1-5, the V gene TRBV5-1, with D possibly matching TRBD1 (5 bases). This CDR3 spans 15 amino acids. The V end was cut by 2 bases, the J end by 1 base, with 10 bases between. The V gene's germline CDR1 is SGHRS and CDR2 YFSETQ.